The clone carrying this TCR beta chain has just one count. These data come from a study of blood T cell repertoires in COVID-19. TCRdb's copy holds only in-frame clones and misses some; the assay was immunoSEQ multiplex PCR. The sample carries about 390,000 clones, 87% recorded once. This sequence originates from a woman in her sixties or seventies with COVID-19, enrolled during active disease. The sample taken for sequencing was peripheral blood.

CDR3 sequence: CASSRLDEGNTEAFF. In DNA form, the CDR3 reads TGTGCCAGCTCACGCTTGGATGAGGGGAACACTGAAGCTTTCTTT. The rearrangement uses TRBV18 and TRBJ1-1; unclear D gene. Trimming left V 4 bases short and J 1 base short, with 13 bases between. Germline CDR1 KGHSH, CDR2 LQKENI. CDR3 length: 15 residues.